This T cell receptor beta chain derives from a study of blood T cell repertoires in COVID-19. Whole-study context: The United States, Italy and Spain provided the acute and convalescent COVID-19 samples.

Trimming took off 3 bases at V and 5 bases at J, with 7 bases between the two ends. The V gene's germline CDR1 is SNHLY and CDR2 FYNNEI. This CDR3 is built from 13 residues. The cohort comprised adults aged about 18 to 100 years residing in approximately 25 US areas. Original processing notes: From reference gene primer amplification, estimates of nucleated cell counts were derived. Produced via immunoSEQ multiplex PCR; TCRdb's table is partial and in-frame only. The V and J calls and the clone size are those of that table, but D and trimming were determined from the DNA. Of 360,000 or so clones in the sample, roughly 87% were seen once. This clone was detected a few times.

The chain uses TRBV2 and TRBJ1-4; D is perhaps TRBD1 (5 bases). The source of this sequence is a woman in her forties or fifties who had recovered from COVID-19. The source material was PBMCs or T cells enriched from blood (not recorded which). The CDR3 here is CASSDGGNEKLFF. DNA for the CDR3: TGTGCCAGCAGTGATGGGGGGAATGAAAAACTGTTTTTT.